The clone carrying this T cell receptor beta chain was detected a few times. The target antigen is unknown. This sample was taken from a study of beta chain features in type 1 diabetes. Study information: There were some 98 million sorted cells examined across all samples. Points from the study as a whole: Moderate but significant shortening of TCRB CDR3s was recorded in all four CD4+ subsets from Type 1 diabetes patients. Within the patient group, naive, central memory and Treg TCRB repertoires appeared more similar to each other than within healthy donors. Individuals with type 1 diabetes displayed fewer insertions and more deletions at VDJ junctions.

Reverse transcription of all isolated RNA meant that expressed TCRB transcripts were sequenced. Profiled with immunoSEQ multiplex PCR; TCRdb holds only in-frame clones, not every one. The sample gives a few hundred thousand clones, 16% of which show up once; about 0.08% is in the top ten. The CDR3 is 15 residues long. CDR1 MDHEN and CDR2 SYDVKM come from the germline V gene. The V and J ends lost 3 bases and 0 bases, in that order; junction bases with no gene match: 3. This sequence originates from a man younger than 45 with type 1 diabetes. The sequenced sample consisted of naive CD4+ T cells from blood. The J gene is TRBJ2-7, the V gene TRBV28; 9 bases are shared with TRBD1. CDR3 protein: CASSFEQGASYEQYF. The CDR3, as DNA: TGTGCCAGCAGTTTTGAACAGGGGGCCTCCTACGAGCAGTACTTC.